The present T cell receptor beta chain was sequenced within a study of shared T cell receptors in the human thymus. This clone was recorded once. Using immunoSEQ multiplex PCR, the repertoire was profiled, and TCRdb retains in-frame clones only, with some absent. The sample has about 610,000 clones; around 89% are singletons. The CDR3 length is 12 residues. V was clipped by 10 bases and J by 3 bases, with 13 bases between them. Germline V gives CDR1 SEHNR, CDR2 FQNEAQ (reference sequence). These data were also filed under a second study, of human thymus T cells. According to that study: From resections taken during corrective heart surgery, the thymus tissue was obtained.

The sample was thymocytes. The receptor's source is a boy less than two years old with a congenital heart defect. The rearrangement uses TRBV7-9 and TRBJ2-7; D is unclear. The CDR3 DNA reads as TGTGCCACCACCAAAGCAGGCTACGAGCAGTACTTC. Translating gives CATTKAGYEQYF.